This passage covers 7 T cell receptor beta chains from one sample sequenced in a study of T cell clones after liver transplantation. Libraries were prepared by immunoSEQ multiplex PCR; TCRdb keeps only in-frame clonotypes and omits some of them. Altogether about 75,000 clones are present, less than 90% being singletons, with the ten largest covering approximately 2.1%. The sequences come from CD4+ T cells from blood, collected less than 50 months after liver transplant. These receptors were taken from a human patient who received a liver transplant. Some T cells may be graft donor cells.

The chain uses TRBV21-1 and TRBJ2-7. TRBV21-1 is a recognized pseudogene. This CDR3 spans 11 amino acids. This CDR3 reads CASSIDYEQYF. In DNA form, the CDR3 reads TGTGCCAGCAGCATTGACTACGAGCAGTACTTC.

The chain carries TRBV9 and TRBJ2-7; D gene ambiguous. Germline V gene data show CDR1 as SGDLS and CDR2 as YYNGEE. This CDR3 spans 13 amino acids. V shed 0 bases and J shed 6 bases, with 10 bases lying between them. The CDR3 sequence is CASSVAVSTEQYF. CDR3 DNA sequence: TGTGCCAGCAGCGTAGCTGTCAGTACCGAGCAGTACTTC.

CDR3 coding DNA: TGCGCCAGCAGCTTGTCAACGGGTGTCACTGAAGCTTTCTTT. The encoded protein is CASSLSTGVTEAFF. The V and J genes are TRBV5-1 and TRBJ1-1; no clear D. The CDR3 covers 14 residues. Germline V gene lookup returns CDR1 SGHRS and CDR2 YFSETQ. V was shortened by 1 base and J by 4 bases, with 11 bases between the two germline ends.

The V and J genes are TRBV18 and TRBJ2-5; TRBD1 might be the D (6 bases). CDR1 and CDR2 from the germline V gene are KGHSH and LQKENI. V was trimmed by 6 bases and J by 5 bases, leaving 16 bases between them. This CDR3 is 14 amino acids long. The CDR3: CASSRSGEGETQYF. CDR3 nucleotide sequence: TGTGCCAGCTCGAGATCAGGGGAAGGCGAGACCCAGTACTTC.

This chain joins TRBV6-5 and TRBJ1-4, with D tentatively TRBD1 (5 bases). The germline V gene has CDR1 MNHEY and CDR2 SVGAGI. CDR3 size: 14 residues. V was pared by 5 bases and J by 2 bases, with 9 bases between. CDR3 sequence reads: CASSAGRTNEKLFF. The CDR3 nucleotides are TGTGCCAGCAGTGCAGGGCGGACTAATGAAAAACTGTTTTTT.

The V gene is TRBV7-3, the J gene TRBJ2-1; 13 bases agree with TRBD2. The germline V gene has CDR1 SGHTA and CDR2 FQGTGA. V dropped 5 bases and J dropped 7; count of bases not matched to a gene: 11. There are 17 residues in the CDR3. CDR3 nucleotides: TGTGCCAGCAGCCCGAGGCCCGCGGGACTAGCGGGGAATGAGCAGTTCTTC. Its protein is CASSPRPAGLAGNEQFF.

The chain uses TRBV18 and TRBJ2-5; D might be TRBD1 or TRBD2, each matching 5 bases. The CDR3 length is 13 residues. Germline loops: CDR1 KGHSH, CDR2 LQKENI. V dropped 3 bases and J dropped 3 bases, with 8 bases sitting between them. CDR3 amino acids: CASSPGTEETQYF. In nucleotides, the CDR3 is TGTGCCAGCTCACCCGGGACGGAAGAGACCCAGTACTTC. The entire variable domain, with the rest obtained from reference TRBV18 and TRBJ2-5, is as follows: NAGVMQNPRHLVRRRGQEARLRCSPMKGHSHVYWYRQLPEEGLKFMVYLQKENIIDESGMPKERFSAEFPKEGPSILRIQQVVRGDSAAYFCASSPGTEETQYFGPGTRLLVL.